The present T cell receptor (beta chain) was sequenced within a study of long-term antiretroviral therapy in people with HIV. Germline V gene sequence: CDR1 MNHNY, CDR2 SVGAGI (reference sequence). The CDR3 loop spans 16 amino acids. V lost 5 bases, J lost 10 bases, and 24 bases lay in between. Study results and limitations: An increase in diversity followed ART, yet levels stayed below transplant donor controls. HIV repertoires showed narrower CDR3 length ranges than controls.

The immunoSEQ assay was v3.0, run at survey level. Some clones are missing from TCRdb's copy, which holds only in-frame ones; the method was immunoSEQ multiplex PCR. The table includes some 28,000 clones, around three quarters detected once. Donors each had at least one pre-ART PBMC sample and at least two post-ART ones. Cryopreserved PBMC numbered 1-10 million per sample before DNA extraction. Comments on this clone: Its antigen is unidentified.

This clonotype was sampled from a man between 40 and 49 years old with HIV. The genes are TRBV6-6 and TRBJ1-5; possible D gene TRBD1, 6 bases. The material was unsorted PBMCs, obtained 0.3 years after starting antiretroviral therapy. The CDR3 region has the DNA TGTGCCAGCAGTAGGGACATTCCTTCCGGAGGAGAACCCCAGCATTTT. Amino acids: CASSRDIPSGGEPQHF.